The 29 T cell receptor beta chains reported below all come from one sample, sequenced in a study of blood T cell repertoires in COVID-19. Measured with immunoSEQ multiplex PCR; TCRdb has only the in-frame clones, and not every one. The sample has more than 65,000 clones; roughly 80% are singletons. The sample taken for sequencing was peripheral blood. Every receptor here comes from a woman over 75 with acute or convalescent COVID-19.

This rearrangement joins TRBV6-2 or TRBV6-3 to TRBJ2-3; possible D gene TRBD2, 7 bases. The CDR3 length is 16 residues. CDR1 and CDR2 from the germline V gene are MNHEY and SVGEGT. Trimming shortened V by 5 bases and J by 2 bases, and 17 bases separated the two germline ends. CDR3 DNA: TGTGCCAGCAGTACTATCGGGGGGCGCACCACAGATACGCAGTATTTT. This sequence encodes CASSTIGGRTTDTQYF.

This clone was detected only a few times. The CDR3 nucleotides are TGTGCCAGCAGCTTAGGGACAGGGCAGAATCAGCCCCAGCATTTT. Its protein is CASSLGTGQNQPQHF. The chain joins TRBV21-1 to TRBJ1-5; the D call in the table, TRBD1, was not verified against the DNA. TRBV21-1 is classified as a pseudogene. This CDR3 contains 15 residues.

The chain uses TRBV12-3 or TRBV12-4 and TRBJ2-1; D gene ambiguous. The CDR3 covers 13 residues. The V and J ends lost 5 bases and 7 bases respectively, with 12 bases between them. The CDR3 protein is CASSVGRVNEQFF. In DNA, the CDR3 is TGTGCCAGCAGTGTAGGACGGGTTAATGAGCAGTTCTTC.

The genes are TRBV30 and TRBJ2-7, with 8 bases identical to TRBD1. The germline V gene has CDR1 GTSNPN and CDR2 SVGIG (reference sequence). The CDR3 loop spans 14 amino acids. The J segment lost 3 bases and the V segment lost 2 bases, leaving 6 bases of the junction unmatched. CDR3: CAWSPGGRIYEQYF. The CDR3 region has the DNA TGTGCCTGGAGTCCAGGGGGCAGGATCTACGAGCAGTACTTC.

This chain uses TRBV7-9 with TRBJ2-5; 7 nucleotides align to TRBD1. V lost 5 bases and J lost 2; bases outside the gene matches: 8. This CDR3 has 15 residues. Germline loops: CDR1 SEHNR, CDR2 FQNEAQ (reference sequence). CDR3 bases: TGTGCCAGCAGCCGAGACAGGGTTACACAAGAGACCCAGTACTTC. Its protein is CASSRDRVTQETQYF.

V is TRBV2 and J is TRBJ1-1, with D uncertain. The germline V and J ends were trimmed by 8 bases and 0 bases, with 10 bases remaining between them. Germline lookup yields CDR1 SNHLY and CDR2 FYNNEI. The CDR3 consists of 13 residues. The CDR3, as DNA: TGTGCCAGCGGCGGCTTCATGAACACTGAAGCTTTCTTT. Translation: CASGGFMNTEAFF.

The CDR3 region is CASIAARGRTDTQYF. DNA of the CDR3: TGTGCCAGCATAGCCGCGCGGGGAAGGACAGATACGCAGTATTTT. The V and J genes are TRBV2 and TRBJ2-3, with TRBD2 as a possible D gene (6 bases). Trimming stripped 7 bases from V and 3 bases from J, with 17 bases between. Per the germline V gene, CDR1 is SNHLY and CDR2 is FYNNEI. The CDR3 sequence is 15 residues long.

This clone showed up just once. The chain carries TRBV6-1 and TRBJ2-1, with 9 bases aligning to TRBD2. Germline values: CDR1 MNHNS, CDR2 SASEGT. The junction had 7 bases not matched to a gene; V was cut back by 3 bases and J by 4 bases. The CDR3 is made up of 16 amino acids. The CDR3 sequence is CASSDGTSGSYNEQFF. CDR3 DNA sequence: TGTGCCAGCAGTGACGGCACTAGCGGGTCTTACAATGAGCAGTTCTTC.

The chain uses TRBV5-4 and TRBJ1-6, with 12 bases that match TRBD1. Germline-derived CDR1 and CDR2 are SGHNT and YYREEE (reference sequence). The CDR3 covers 18 residues. J gave up 7 bases and V 4 bases, and 12 bases lay outside the gene matches. The CDR3 sequence: CASSPGTGGARYNSPLHF. CDR3 DNA: TGTGCCAGCAGCCCCGGGACAGGGGGCGCCCGATACAATTCACCCCTCCACTTT. Together with reference TRBV5-4 and TRBJ1-6, the CDR3 gives the full variable domain: ETGVTQSPTHLIKTRGQQVTLRCSSQSGHNTVSWYQQALGQGPQFIFQYYREEENGRGNFPPRFSGLQFPNYSSELNVNALELDDSALYLCASSPGTGGARYNSPLHFGNGTRLTVT.

CDR3 protein: CASSLWTGSTDTQYF. The CDR3 nucleotides read TGTGCCAGCAGCCTATGGACAGGGAGCACAGATACGCAGTATTTT. The V and J genes are TRBV5-4 and TRBJ2-3; 8 bases line up with TRBD1. With V trimmed by 4 bases and J by 0 bases, 4 bases remained unmatched. The germline V gene has CDR1 SGHNT and CDR2 YYREEE (reference sequence). The CDR3 totals 15 residues.

The chain uses TRBV6-1 and TRBJ1-2, with D unresolved. V was cut by 1 base and J by 5 bases, with 14 bases left in between. In germline, CDR1 is MNHNS, CDR2 SASEGT. This CDR3 spans 15 amino acids. The CDR3 DNA follows: TGTGCCAGCAGTGAAGATCGGGGAATTCTTTATGGCTACACCTTC. It specifies CASSEDRGILYGYTF.

This chain uses TRBV18 with TRBJ1-5, with D perhaps TRBD1 (6 bases). V lost 3 bases and J 9 bases, leaving 15 bases between the germline ends. Germline V gene sequence: CDR1 KGHSH, CDR2 LQKENI. The CDR3 length is 14 residues. The DNA for the CDR3 is TGTGCCAGCTCACCGGACAGTGCGGACTCGCCCCAGCATTTT. Protein: CASSPDSADSPQHF.

The chain is built from TRBV6-5 and TRBJ2-1; D is ambiguous. V lost 5 bases, J lost 0 bases, and 11 bases lay in between. Germline V CDR1 and CDR2: MNHEY, SVGAGI. The CDR3 is made up of 15 amino acids. The CDR3 sequence is CASSRGGSSYNEQFF. CDR3 DNA sequence: TGTGCCAGCAGTCGTGGCGGTAGCTCCTACAATGAGCAGTTCTTC.

The rearrangement joins TRBV2 to TRBJ1-5; D is perhaps TRBD1 (5 bases). The CDR3 has 15 amino acids. Deletions cut 6 bases from V and 4 bases from J, with 16 bases between. Germline values: CDR1 SNHLY, CDR2 FYNNEI. In DNA form, the CDR3 reads TGTGCCAGCAGCGGGGGAGGATCAACAAATCAGCCCCAGCATTTT. Its protein product is CASSGGGSTNQPQHF.

This chain links TRBV19 with TRBJ2-2; D might be TRBD1 (5 bases). CDR1 is LNHDA and CDR2 is SQIVND in the germline V gene (reference sequence). V was cut by 5 bases and J by 8 bases, with 12 bases left in between. This CDR3 is 13 amino acids long. Here the CDR3 DNA reads TGTGCCAGTAGTCAACAGGTGATGGGGGAGCTGTTTTTT. This encodes CASSQQVMGELFF.

This clone was seen a handful of times. The CDR3 region is CASSFGSQYQPQHF. DNA of the CDR3: TGTGCCAGCAGCTTCGGGTCGCAGTATCAGCCCCAGCATTTT. The chain combines TRBV11-2 with TRBJ1-5; D remains ambiguous. V shed 3 bases and J shed 5 bases, with 11 bases lying between them. Germline V gives CDR1 SGHAT, CDR2 FQNNGV. This CDR3 is built from 14 residues. Looking up the rest from reference TRBV11-2 and TRBJ1-5 gives the full variable domain: EAGVAQSPRYKIIEKRQSVAFWCNPISGHATLYWYQQILGQGPKLLIQFQNNGVVDDSQLPKDRFSAERLKGVDSTLKIQPAKLEDSAVYLCASSFGSQYQPQHFGDGTRLSIL.

There are many counts of this clone. Within the sample, other DNA sequences also encode this same CDR3. The chain uses TRBV5-1 and TRBJ1-6; D call uncertain. The CDR3 is 16 amino acids. V was clipped by 3 bases and J by 0 bases, with 10 bases between them. Germline loops: CDR1 SGHRS, CDR2 YFSETQ. As DNA, the CDR3 is TGCGCCAGCAGCTCTGAGGGAAGCTCCTATAATTCACCCCTCCACTTT. Protein product: CASSSEGSSYNSPLHF.

The J gene is TRBJ2-5, the V gene TRBV3-1 (or the pseudogene TRBV3-2), with 10 bases fitting TRBD2. This CDR3 comprises 16 residues. Germline CDR1 reads LGHDT; CDR2 reads YNNKEL (reference sequence). V was pared by 6 bases and J by 4 bases, with 11 bases of the junction left unmatched. The CDR3 here is CASSFVASGGLETQYF. The CDR3 DNA reads as TGTGCCAGCAGTTTCGTCGCTAGCGGGGGTTTAGAGACCCAGTACTTC.

With regard to this clone: The sample contains more than one DNA sequence encoding this CDR3. The genes are TRBV29-1 and TRBJ1-1, with 7 bases fitting TRBD1. CDR3 length: 10 amino acids. V was pared by 7 bases and J by 5 bases, with 1 base of the junction left unmatched. From germline, CDR1 is SQVTM and CDR2 ANQGSEA. CDR3 coding DNA: TGCAGCGCAGGGGGTACTGAAGCTTTCTTT. This sequence encodes CSAGGTEAFF.

The chain has TRBV3-1 (or the pseudogene TRBV3-2) and TRBJ1-2, with a possible D match to TRBD1 (5 bases). This CDR3 has 15 residues. V shed 0 bases and J shed 7 bases, with 15 bases lying between them. Per germline, CDR1 LGHDT and CDR2 YNNKEL (reference sequence). The CDR3 DNA follows: TGTGCCAGCAGCCAAGAGTTTTTGCAGGGCGGTGGCTACACCTTC. This gives the protein CASSQEFLQGGGYTF.

The chain couples TRBV19 to TRBJ1-3; D perhaps matches TRBD1 (6 bases). The CDR3 spans 13 residues. Trimming cost V 9 bases and J 2 bases, with 11 bases left between them. The germline CDR1 and CDR2 sequences are LNHDA and SQIVND (reference sequence). The CDR3 protein is CASNRATGNTIYF. For the CDR3, the DNA is TGTGCCAGCAACAGGGCTACTGGAAACACCATATATTTT.

The CDR3 reads CASSLEGGYTF. CDR3 nucleotide sequence: TGTGCCAGCAGCTTAGAGGGTGGCTACACCTTC. The gene calls are TRBV14 and TRBJ1-2; the D is unclear. In germline, CDR1 is SGHDN, CDR2 FVKESK. V lost 5 bases and J lost 7, with 8 bases in between. This CDR3 spans 11 amino acids.

The V and J genes are TRBV5-1 and TRBJ1-2, with D uncertain. This CDR3 region has 15 residues. The V gene lost 0 bases and the J gene lost 1 base, with 10 bases spanning the gap. Germline CDR1 SGHRS, CDR2 YFSETQ. The CDR3 DNA is TGCGCCAGCAGCTTGGTTCCGGGGTTTAACTATGGCTACACCTTC. Protein product: CASSLVPGFNYGYTF.

Ten or more counts support this clone. The gene calls are TRBV9 and TRBJ1-2; the match to TRBD1 covers 9 bases. Trimming took 3 bases from V and 8 from J; bases not matched to a gene: 11. Germline loops: CDR1 SGDLS, CDR2 YYNGEE. The CDR3 totals 15 residues. The CDR3 sequence: CASSATGTGIGGYTF. The CDR3 nucleotides read TGTGCCAGCAGCGCAACCGGGACAGGGATTGGGGGCTACACCTTC.

This chain links TRBV28 with TRBJ1-1; possibly TRBD1 for D (5 bases). The CDR3 totals 13 residues. Germline-derived CDR1 and CDR2 are MDHEN and SYDVKM. Trimming shortened V by 10 bases and J by 0 bases, and 12 bases separated the two germline ends. CDR3 sequence reads: CATLRQLNTEAFF. The CDR3 region has the DNA TGTGCCACCCTAAGACAGTTGAACACTGAAGCTTTCTTT.

The genes are TRBV12-5 and TRBJ1-5; D not certain. Per germline, CDR1 LGHNT and CDR2 FRNRAP. V gave up 1 base and J gave up 0 bases, with 4 bases separating them. The CDR3 extends over 14 amino acids. CDR3 bases: TGTGCTAGTGGTTTGGACATTAGCAATCAGCCCCAGCATTTT. Protein sequence: CASGLDISNQPQHF.

This chain links TRBV10-1 with TRBJ1-1; 8 bases fit TRBD1. V lost 3 bases, J lost 5 bases, and 11 bases stayed unmatched. This CDR3 contains 16 residues. The germline V gene has CDR1 WNHNN and CDR2 SYGVQD (reference sequence). The CDR3 sequence is CASSEAGEQGVTEAFF. The DNA of the CDR3 is TGCGCCAGCAGTGAAGCCGGAGAACAGGGGGTGACTGAAGCTTTCTTT.

The chain recombines TRBV7-2 with TRBJ1-1, with 8 bases aligning to TRBD1. The germline CDR1 and CDR2 sequences are SGHTA and FQGNSA. The junction had 8 bases not matched to a gene; V was cut back by 4 bases and J by 1 base. The CDR3 covers 16 residues. CDR3 coding DNA: TGTGCCAGCAGCTCATACTCCGACAGGGGGAACACTGAAGCTTTCTTT. Residues: CASSSYSDRGNTEAFF.

This clone was counted between two and nine times. This chain joins TRBV6-5 and TRBJ1-1; possible D gene TRBD1, 5 bases. Germline CDR1 is MNHEY and CDR2 is SVGAGI. This CDR3 is built from 13 residues. V was trimmed by 11 bases and J by 5 bases, leaving 18 bases between them. CDR3 protein: CASPTELYTEAFF. The CDR3 bases are TGTGCCTCCCCGACAGAGTTATATACTGAAGCTTTCTTT.